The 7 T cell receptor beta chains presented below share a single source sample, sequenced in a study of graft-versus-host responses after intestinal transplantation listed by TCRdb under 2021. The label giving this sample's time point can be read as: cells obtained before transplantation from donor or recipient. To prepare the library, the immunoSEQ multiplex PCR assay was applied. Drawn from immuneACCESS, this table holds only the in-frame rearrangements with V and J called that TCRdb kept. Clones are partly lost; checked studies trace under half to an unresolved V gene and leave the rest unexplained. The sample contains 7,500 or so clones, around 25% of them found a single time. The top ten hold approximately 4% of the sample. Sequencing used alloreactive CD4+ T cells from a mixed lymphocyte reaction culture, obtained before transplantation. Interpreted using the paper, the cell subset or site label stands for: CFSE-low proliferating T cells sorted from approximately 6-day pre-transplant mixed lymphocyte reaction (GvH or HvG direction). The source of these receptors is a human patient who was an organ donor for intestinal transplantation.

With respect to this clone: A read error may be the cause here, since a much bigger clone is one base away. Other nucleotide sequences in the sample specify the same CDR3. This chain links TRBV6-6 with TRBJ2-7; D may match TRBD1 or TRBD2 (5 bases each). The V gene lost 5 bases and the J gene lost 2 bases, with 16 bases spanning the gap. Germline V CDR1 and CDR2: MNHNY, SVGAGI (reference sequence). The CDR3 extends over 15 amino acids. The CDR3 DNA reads TGTGCCAGCAGTCCCCGGAGAGGGGATACCTACGAGCAGTACTTC. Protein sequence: CASSPRRGDTYEQYF.

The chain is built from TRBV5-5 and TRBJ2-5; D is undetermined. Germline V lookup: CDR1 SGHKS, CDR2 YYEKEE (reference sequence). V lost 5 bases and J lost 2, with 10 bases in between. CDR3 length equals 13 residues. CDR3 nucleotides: TGTGCCAGCAGGGGGAATGTTCAAGAGACCCAGTACTTC. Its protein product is CASRGNVQETQYF. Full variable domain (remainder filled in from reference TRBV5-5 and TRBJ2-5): DAGVTQSPTHLIKTRGQQVTLRCSPISGHKSVSWYQQVLGQGPQFIFQYYEKEERGRGNFPDRFSARQFPNYSSELNVNALLLGDSALYLCASRGNVQETQYFGPGTRLLVL.

The CDR3 spells CASSLDRTLGYTF. In nucleotides, the CDR3 is TGTGCCAGCAGTTTGGACCGCACATTGGGCTACACCTTC. The chain combines TRBV2 with TRBJ1-2; D is unclear. The CDR3 loop spans 13 amino acids. CDR1 and CDR2 from the germline V gene are SNHLY and FYNNEI. The germline V and J ends were trimmed by 5 bases and 8 bases, with 15 bases remaining between them. The variable domain in full, completed from reference TRBV2 and TRBJ1-2, reads EPEVTQTPSHQVTQMGQEVILRCVPISNHLYFYWYRQILGQKVEFLVSFYNNEISEKSEIFDDQFSVERPDGSNFTLKIRSTKLEDSAMYFCASSLDRTLGYTFGSGTRLTVV.

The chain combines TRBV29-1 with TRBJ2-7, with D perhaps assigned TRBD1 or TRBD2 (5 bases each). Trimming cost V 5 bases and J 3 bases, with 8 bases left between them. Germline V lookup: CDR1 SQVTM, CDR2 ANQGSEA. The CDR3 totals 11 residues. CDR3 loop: CSVWDGYEQYF. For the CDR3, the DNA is TGCAGCGTTTGGGACGGCTACGAGCAGTACTTC.

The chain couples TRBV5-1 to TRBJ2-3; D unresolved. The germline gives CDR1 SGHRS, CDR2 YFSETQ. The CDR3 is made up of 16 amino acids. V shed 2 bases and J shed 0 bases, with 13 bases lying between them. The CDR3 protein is CASSLGPMDSTDTQYF. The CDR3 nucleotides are TGCGCCAGCAGCTTAGGGCCAATGGATAGCACAGATACGCAGTATTTT.

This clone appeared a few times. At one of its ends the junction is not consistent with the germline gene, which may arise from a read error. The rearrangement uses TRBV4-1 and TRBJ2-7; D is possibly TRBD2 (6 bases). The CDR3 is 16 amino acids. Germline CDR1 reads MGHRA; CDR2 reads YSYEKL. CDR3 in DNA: TGTGCCAGCAGCCAGTCTATCCGGGAGATCCCCTTTGGGCAGTACTTC. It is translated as CASSQSIREIPFGQYF.

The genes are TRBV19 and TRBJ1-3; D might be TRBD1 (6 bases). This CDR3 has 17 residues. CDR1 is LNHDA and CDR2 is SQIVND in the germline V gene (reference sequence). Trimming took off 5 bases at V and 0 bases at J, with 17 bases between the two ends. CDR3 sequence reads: CASSPRVGTLSGNTIYF. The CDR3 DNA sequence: TGTGCCAGTAGTCCTCGAGTGGGGACACTCTCTGGAAACACCATATATTTT.